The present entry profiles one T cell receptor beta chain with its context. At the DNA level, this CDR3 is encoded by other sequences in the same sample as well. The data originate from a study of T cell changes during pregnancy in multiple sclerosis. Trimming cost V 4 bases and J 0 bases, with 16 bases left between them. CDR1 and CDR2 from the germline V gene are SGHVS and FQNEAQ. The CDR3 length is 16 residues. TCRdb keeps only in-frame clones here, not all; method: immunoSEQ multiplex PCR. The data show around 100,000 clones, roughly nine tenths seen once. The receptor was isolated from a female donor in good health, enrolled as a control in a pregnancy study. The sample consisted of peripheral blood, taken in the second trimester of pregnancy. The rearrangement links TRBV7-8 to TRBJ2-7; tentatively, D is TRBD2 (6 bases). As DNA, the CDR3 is TGTGCCAGCAGCTCACCCCCGGACGGGAGCTCCTACGAGCAGTACTTC. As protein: CASSSPPDGSSYEQYF.